This TCR beta chain was found in a study of response to subunit inactivated influenza vaccine. Study findings and constraints: There was a suggestion from the authors that each seasonal influenza vaccination recruits few new T cells.

TCRdb re-called the RT-PCR reads through MiXCR, storing one row per CDR3 protein. The table lists fewer than 400,000 distinct CDR3 sequences, about a fifth of them singletons, with about 10% in the top ten. Trimming took 6 bases from V and 3 from J, leaving 11 bases between them. This CDR3 is built from 12 residues. Looked up from germline, CDR1 is DFQATT and CDR2 is SNEGSKA (reference sequence). On this clonotype: Its target is unknown.

The input for sequencing was PBMCs from blood, taken 21 months after vaccination. The receptor was derived from a man between 50 and 70 years old who received an inactivated influenza vaccine. The chain couples TRBV20-1 to TRBJ1-1; maybe TRBD1 (5 bases). In nucleotides, the CDR3 is TGCAGTGCGTCGTGGGGGGACACTGAAGCTTTCTTT. This encodes CSASWGDTEAFF.